A single sample gave rise to the 32 T cell receptor beta chains below, sequenced in a study of human T cells and chemical hapten exposure. The time point was: patch test 2, 6 weeks after DPC sensitization. Treatment described: therapeutic diphenylcyclopropenone sensitization with weekly scalp DPC. TCRdb ran MiXCR on the RACE reads and lists one entry per CDR3 protein. The sample shows a few hundred thousand distinct CDR3 sequences, just under 6.5% of them seen only once. This sample comprised whole blood, obtained in connection with sensitization to the hapten diphenylcyclopropenone (DPC). The receptors were gathered from a young woman with alopecia areata. Some clones in this sample may be carry-over from other donors' samples.

This clonotype came up many times. V usage is TRBV10-3 and J usage is TRBJ1-4; no reliable D call. CDR1 and CDR2 (germline): ENHRY, SYGVKD. V was clipped by 11 bases and J by 4 bases, with 8 bases between them. This CDR3 has 11 residues. The CDR3 bases are TGTGCCTCGAGGAGTAATGAAAAACTGTTTTTT. Translation gives CASRSNEKLFF.

V and J are TRBV12-3 or TRBV12-4 and TRBJ1-5; TRBD1 might be the D (6 bases). Trimming left V 4 bases short and J 6 bases short, with 13 bases between. The CDR3 is 14 residues long. CDR3 nucleotide sequence: TGTGCCAGCAGTTACCCTGGAGGGGGTCAGCCCCAGCATTTT. This codes for CASSYPGGGQPQHF.

This clonotype was counted at least ten times. V usage is TRBV6-5 and J usage is TRBJ1-3, with TRBD1 matching 9 bases. Germline CDR1 MNHEY, CDR2 SVGAGI. The CDR3 spans 16 residues. V shed 5 bases, J shed 3 bases, and the junction held 8 bases outside the gene matches. CDR3 sequence reads: CASSRPGTGFGNTIYF. CDR3 DNA: TGTGCCAGCAGTCGTCCCGGGACAGGGTTTGGAAACACCATATATTTT.

This clonotype turned up a few times. The chain links TRBV20-1 to TRBJ2-5; tentatively, D is TRBD1 (6 bases). This CDR3 is 13 amino acids long. The V end lost 6 bases, the J end lost 2 bases, and 13 bases lay between the germline ends. Per the germline V gene, CDR1 is DFQATT and CDR2 is SNEGSKA (reference sequence). The CDR3 is CSAPDRQQETQYF. The CDR3, as DNA: TGCAGTGCGCCGGACAGACAACAAGAGACCCAGTACTTC.

Many counts were recorded for this clonotype. The V gene is TRBV7-9, the J gene TRBJ1-2; perhaps TRBD1 as D (6 bases). CDR1 SEHNR and CDR2 FQNEAQ come from the germline V gene (reference sequence). The CDR3 totals 15 residues. Trimming removed 3 bases from V and 5 bases from J, with 16 bases in between. CDR3 nucleotides: TGTGCCAGCAGCTTGATACAGGAAGGGGGATATGGCTACACCTTC. Its protein product is CASSLIQEGGYGYTF.

The chain carries TRBV12-3 or TRBV12-4 and TRBJ1-2; D gene ambiguous. The CDR3 contains 13 residues. The V gene lost 5 bases and the J gene lost 2 bases, with 9 bases spanning the gap. CDR3 loop: CASSPDWNYGYTF. As DNA, the CDR3 is TGTGCCAGCAGTCCGGATTGGAACTATGGCTACACCTTC.

This clonotype came up many times. The rearrangement joins TRBV7-8 to TRBJ1-5, with 7 positions matching TRBD1. Losses at the gene ends were 4 bases for V and 4 bases for J; bases not matched to a gene: 7. CDR1 is SGHVS, CDR2 FQNEAQ, per germline. This CDR3 comprises 15 residues. CDR3 residues: CASSSGGGWNQPQHF. CDR3 coding DNA: TGTGCCAGCAGCTCAGGGGGGGGCTGGAATCAGCCCCAGCATTTT.

This clonotype was picked up many times. The rearrangement joins TRBV19 to TRBJ2-1, with D hard to call. Germline CDR1 reads LNHDA; CDR2 reads SQIVND (reference sequence). Trimming cost V 5 bases and J 6 bases, with 11 bases left between them. This CDR3 has 13 residues. In DNA, the CDR3 is TGTGCCAGTAGTCTTGGGGTAAGCAATGAGCAGTTCTTC. Translating gives CASSLGVSNEQFF.

The chain uses TRBV6-6 and TRBJ2-7, with D tentatively TRBD2 (5 bases). The germline V gene has CDR1 MNHNY and CDR2 SVGAGI (reference sequence). This CDR3 has 15 amino acids. V lost 5 bases, J lost 8 bases, and 22 bases lay in between. The CDR3 bases are TGTGCCAGCAGTCAAGGTCAGGACTTTCTACCCCAGCAGTACTTC. Its translation is CASSQGQDFLPQQYF.

V gene TRBV12-3 or TRBV12-4 combines with J gene TRBJ2-2, with no clear D. The CDR3 length is 11 residues. V shed 3 bases and J shed 8 bases, with 4 bases lying between them. The CDR3 protein is CASSLEGELFF. The CDR3 DNA follows: TGTGCCAGCAGTTTGGAAGGGGAGCTGTTTTTT.

In its sample, this clonotype was seen many times. The chain employs TRBV4-2 and TRBJ2-7; the D gene is possibly TRBD2 (6 bases). Germline V CDR1 and CDR2: LGHNA, YNFKEQ. V was trimmed by 1 base and J by 7 bases, leaving 14 bases between them. This CDR3 region has 14 residues. The CDR3 coding sequence is TGTGCCAGCAGCCAAGGGGAGGTTACAACTGAGCAGTACTTC. As protein: CASSQGEVTTEQYF.

The chain uses TRBV5-1 and TRBJ2-5; D call uncertain. This CDR3 contains 16 residues. Germline values: CDR1 SGHRS, CDR2 YFSETQ. V was trimmed by 0 bases and J by 5 bases, leaving 17 bases between them. The CDR3 region has the DNA TGCGCCAGCAGCTTGGTGGCAAATATTAGGCAGGAGACCCAGTACTTC. Translating gives CASSLVANIRQETQYF.

The table lists this clonotype with a few counts. The chain employs TRBV9 and TRBJ2-2; D not resolved. The CDR3 contains 12 residues. With 4 bases removed from V and 6 bases from J, the gap between germline ends came to 7 bases. The germline CDR1 and CDR2 sequences are SGDLS and YYNGEE. The CDR3 DNA reads as TGTGCCAGCAGCCCCCGACCCGGGGAGCTGTTTTTT. This translates into CASSPRPGELFF.

At least ten counts were recorded for this clonotype. The chain links TRBV24-1 to TRBJ2-3; D is possibly TRBD1 (6 bases). This CDR3 contains 16 residues. Trimming removed 7 bases from V and 0 bases from J, with 16 bases in between. The germline gives CDR1 KGHDR, CDR2 SFDVKD. The CDR3 bases are TGTGCCACCAGCAAACCGGGACAAATTAGCACAGATACGCAGTATTTT. Encoded protein: CATSKPGQISTDTQYF.

Only a few counts were recorded for this clonotype. The V and J genes are TRBV28 and TRBJ1-4, with no clear D. Germline V gene data show CDR1 as MDHEN and CDR2 as SYDVKM. This CDR3 comprises 14 residues. Trimming took off 3 bases at V and 10 bases at J, with 15 bases between the two ends. The CDR3 DNA sequence: TGTGCCAGCAGTTTCAGGTGGGCTGCGGGAAAACTGTTTTTT. Its translation is CASSFRWAAGKLFF.

The chain employs TRBV3-1 and TRBJ2-5; the D is unclear. CDR1 LGHDT and CDR2 YNNKEL come from the germline V gene (reference sequence). V dropped 3 bases and J dropped 3 bases, with 14 bases sitting between them. The CDR3 is made up of 15 amino acids. The CDR3 here is CASSHVRLYKETQYF. The CDR3 DNA is TGTGCCAGCAGCCATGTCAGACTGTATAAAGAGACCCAGTACTTC.

This clonotype was counted at least ten times. The J gene is TRBJ1-6, the V gene TRBV7-9, with D unclear. Germline-derived CDR1 and CDR2 are SEHNR and FQNEAQ (reference sequence). The CDR3 sequence is 12 residues long. The V end was cut by 4 bases, the J end by 8 bases, with 6 bases between. The DNA for the CDR3 is TGTGCCAGCAGCTGGACCGATTCACCCCTCCACTTT. Translating gives CASSWTDSPLHF. The variable domain in full, with the rest retrieved from reference TRBV7-9 and TRBJ1-6, is DTGVSQNPRHKITKRGQNVTFRCDPISEHNRLYWYRQTLGQGPEFLTYFQNEAQLEKSRLLSDRFSAERPKGSFSTLEIQRTEQGDSAMYLCASSWTDSPLHFGNGTRLTVT.

On this clonotype: Just one base apart from a much larger clone, this may be a read error. The J gene is TRBJ2-5, the V gene TRBV5-1, with a weak D call TRBD1 (6 bases). The CDR3 is 16 residues long. The V and J ends lost 4 bases and 4 bases respectively, with 20 bases between them. From germline, CDR1 is SGHRS and CDR2 YFSETQ. Here the CDR3 reads CASSLQPAVGAETQYF. In DNA form, the CDR3 reads TGCGCCAGCAGCCTTCAACCGGCGGTGGGGGCAGAGACCCAGTACTTC.

The V call is TRBV25-1, the J call TRBJ1-4; 8 bases align to TRBD1. After removal of 3 bases from V and 4 bases from J, the junction contained 4 bases not matched to a gene. CDR1 is MGHDK and CDR2 is SYGVNS in the germline V gene. The length of the CDR3 is 15 residues. CDR3 sequence (DNA): TGTGCCAGCAGTGATGGACAGGGACTTAATGAAAAACTGTTTTTT. Residues: CASSDGQGLNEKLFF.

The sample holds a few counts of this clonotype. The junction and the germline gene differ at one end; a read error may be behind it. The CDR3 reads CASSGRVGTNEKLFF. The CDR3 region has the DNA TGTGCTAGCAGCGGCAGGGTTGGGACTAATGAAAAACTGTTTTTT. The genes are TRBV7-7 and TRBJ1-4; weak D call: TRBD1 (5 bases). Germline V gene data show CDR1 as SSHAT and CDR2 as FNYEAQ (reference sequence). This CDR3 spans 15 amino acids.

This clonotype was recorded many times. The chain couples TRBV4-1 to TRBJ2-5; D ambiguous. Per germline, CDR1 MGHRA and CDR2 YSYEKL. V dropped 0 bases and J dropped 1 base, with 6 bases sitting between them. The CDR3 is 14 amino acids. CDR3: CASSQESLQETQYF. DNA of the CDR3: TGCGCCAGCAGCCAAGAATCTCTCCAAGAGACCCAGTACTTC.

The sample holds many counts of this clonotype. The CDR3 bases are TGCAGTGCTAGAGATCCGCAGGGATTTCAGCCCCAGCATTTT. Translating gives CSARDPQGFQPQHF. V and J are TRBV20-1 and TRBJ1-5, with D perhaps matching TRBD1 (5 bases). The length of the CDR3 is 14 residues. CDR1 and CDR2 from the germline V gene are DFQATT and SNEGSKA (reference sequence). With 0 bases removed from V and 6 bases from J, the gap between germline ends came to 12 bases.

In its sample, this clonotype was seen many times. The chain carries TRBV28 and TRBJ1-5; perhaps TRBD1 as D (6 bases). The CDR3 has 14 residues. Trimming left V 2 bases short and J 9 bases short, with 14 bases between. CDR1 and CDR2 from the germline V gene are MDHEN and SYDVKM. The DNA of the CDR3 is TGTGCCAGCAGTTTACGGAATGGGGGGCTGCCCCAGCATTTT. Translation: CASSLRNGGLPQHF.

This clonotype has a count of ten or more. The gene calls are TRBV11-3 and TRBJ2-3, with a weak D call TRBD1 (6 bases). CDR1 SGHNT and CDR2 YENEEA come from the germline V gene. The CDR3 has 14 amino acids. Trimming cost V 3 bases and J 0 bases, with 7 bases left between them. CDR3 sequence: CASSLGASTDTQYF. CDR3 in DNA: TGTGCCAGCAGCTTGGGGGCTAGCACAGATACGCAGTATTTT. Supplemented by reference TRBV11-3 and TRBJ2-3, the full variable domain reads EAGVVQSPRYKIIEKKQPVAFWCNPISGHNTLYWYLQNLGQGPELLIRYENEEAVDDSQLPKDRFSAERLKGVDSTLKIQPAELGDSAVYLCASSLGASTDTQYFGPGTRLTVL.

This clonotype was detected ten times or more. J is TRBJ1-2 and V is TRBV28, with D possibly TRBD1 on 6 matching bases. The ends were cut back, 5 bases at V and 2 bases at J, with 15 bases in the middle. Per germline, CDR1 MDHEN and CDR2 SYDVKM. This CDR3 comprises 15 residues. As DNA, the CDR3 is TGTGCCAGCAGTGGTCAGGGGACGTGGAACTATGGCTACACCTTC. Protein sequence: CASSGQGTWNYGYTF.

This clonotype has a handful of counts. The chain links TRBV10-3 to TRBJ1-5; D uncertain. Trimming took off 0 bases at V and 8 bases at J, with 11 bases between the two ends. Germline CDR1 reads ENHRY; CDR2 reads SYGVKD. CDR3 length: 14 amino acids. CDR3 sequence (DNA): TGTGCCATCAGTGAGTCTCAGGCTCGGGAGCCCCAGCATTTT. Its protein product is CAISESQAREPQHF.

The chain is built from TRBV4-3 and TRBJ2-3; D is unresolved. Germline CDR1 and CDR2: LGHNA and YSLEER. The CDR3 covers 16 residues. Trimming removed 0 bases at V and 6 bases at J, with 16 bases between. CDR3 in DNA: TGCGCCAGCAGCCAAGAGGTCCCCACGCTTGGGGATACGCAGTATTTT. Translation gives CASSQEVPTLGDTQYF.

This clonotype was counted a few times. CDR3 loop: CASSYSRGARDTQYF. The CDR3 coding sequence is TGTGCCAGCAGTTACTCGAGGGGGGCGAGGGATACGCAGTATTTT. The genes are TRBV6-5 and TRBJ2-3; D tentatively reads TRBD1 or TRBD2 (6 bases each). The CDR3 has 15 amino acids. Germline V gene data show CDR1 as MNHEY and CDR2 as SVGAGI. V lost 0 bases to trimming and J lost 6 bases, with 13 bases between them.

In its sample, this clonotype was seen many times. The chain combines TRBV12-3 or TRBV12-4 with TRBJ1-5; no clear D. V was pared by 3 bases and J by 3 bases, with 9 bases between. The CDR3 sequence is 14 residues long. CDR3 in amino acids: CASSFSSFNQPQHF. Written as DNA, the CDR3 is TGTGCCAGCAGTTTTTCCAGTTTCAATCAGCCCCAGCATTTT.

The genes are TRBV27 and TRBJ1-5; no firm D call. The V gene lost 3 bases and the J gene lost 4 bases, with 10 bases spanning the gap. Germline-derived CDR1 and CDR2 are MNHEY and SMNVEV (reference sequence). This CDR3 is built from 14 residues. This CDR3 is CASSFRHMNQPQHF. The CDR3 region has the DNA TGTGCCAGCAGTTTTCGGCATATGAATCAGCCCCAGCATTTT.

The chain has TRBV5-6 and TRBJ1-1; D may be TRBD1 (6 bases). The CDR3 consists of 16 residues. Germline CDR1 is SGHDT and CDR2 is YYEEEE. The ends were cut back, 0 bases at V and 1 base at J, with 13 bases in the middle. The CDR3 region is CASSLGSGQSNTEAFF. The CDR3 DNA follows: TGTGCCAGCAGCTTGGGGAGTGGACAGTCGAACACTGAAGCTTTCTTT.

This clonotype occurred a few times. This sequence joins TRBV10-3 and TRBJ1-2; D is uncertain. The V gene's germline CDR1 is ENHRY and CDR2 SYGVKD. The V gene lost 0 bases and the J gene lost 4 bases, with 6 bases spanning the gap. CDR3 length equals 13 residues. CDR3 in DNA: TGTGCCATCAGTGAGTCCTCCTTCTATGGCTACACCTTC. It translates to CAISESSFYGYTF.